Reported below is one T cell receptor (beta chain). The data were taken from a study of CD8+CD57+ T cells in acquired aplastic anemia. Individuals selected for sequencing had exhibited CD8+CD57+ cell expansion on flow cytometry. For CDR3 and TCR beta VDJ profiling, genomic DNA was the template used. TCRdb ran MiXCR on the reads and lists one entry per CDR3 protein. The sample shows approximately 180,000 distinct CDR3 sequences, 40% to 50% of them seen only once. The germline CDR1 and CDR2 sequences are KGHDR and SFDVKD. V lost 4 bases and J lost 0, with 21 bases in between. This CDR3 has 18 amino acids.

The chain employs TRBV24-1 and TRBJ2-7, with D possibly called TRBD1 or TRBD2 (7 bases each). The sequence came from a human donor with aplastic anemia. The sequencing sample was made of sorted CD4+, CD8+, or CD8+CD57+ T cells (not recorded which) from PBMCs. The CDR3 nucleotides are TGTGCCACCAGTGACGTTCGCCAGGGGGGGCGGAGCTCCTACGAGCAGTACTTC. Residues: CATSDVRQGGRSSYEQYF.